The 14 T cell receptor beta chains in this list originate from one sample, sequenced in a study of blood T cell repertoires in COVID-19. Data came from immunoSEQ multiplex PCR; TCRdb stores just in-frame clones and leaves some out. This repertoire shows fewer than 150,000 clones, around three quarters found once; its top ten account for roughly 6.2%. The sequenced sample was peripheral blood. The origin of the receptors is a man in his 70s with acute or convalescent COVID-19.

The rearrangement links TRBV7-3 to TRBJ2-1, with D perhaps TRBD1 (6 bases). CDR1 and CDR2 (germline): SGHTA, FQGTGA. Trimming took 3 bases from V and 7 from J, leaving 13 bases between them. The CDR3 is made up of 14 amino acids. CDR3 sequence (DNA): TGTGCCAGCAGCTTTTCCCGGGACACGAATGAGCAGTTCTTC. This encodes CASSFSRDTNEQFF.

This clone was seen just once. J is TRBJ2-2 and V is TRBV6-4; 14 bases fit TRBD2. Losses at the gene ends were 6 bases for V and 2 bases for J; bases not matched to a gene: 5. The CDR3 totals 17 residues. CDR1 and CDR2 (germline): MRHNA, SNTAGT. CDR3 DNA: TGTGCCAGCAGGGGGACTAGCGGGGGCCCAAACACCGGGGAGCTGTTTTTT. Amino acids: CASRGTSGGPNTGELFF.

In this sample, this clone turned up a few times. The rearrangement links TRBV20-1 to TRBJ1-2; no firm D call. The germline V and J ends were trimmed by 3 bases and 7 bases, with 15 bases remaining between them. The CDR3 has 13 residues. CDR1 and CDR2 from the germline V gene are DFQATT and SNEGSKA (reference sequence). CDR3 protein: CSASLPVEVGYTF. The CDR3 DNA reads as TGCAGTGCTAGTCTGCCAGTAGAGGTTGGCTACACCTTC.

The chain uses TRBV28 and TRBJ1-2; perhaps TRBD1 as D (6 bases). The CDR3 has 12 amino acids. Per germline, CDR1 MDHEN and CDR2 SYDVKM. Trimming took 5 bases from V and 7 from J, leaving 11 bases between them. The CDR3 spells CASSTPGVGYTF. Here the CDR3 DNA reads TGTGCCAGCAGTACACCAGGGGTTGGCTACACCTTC.

This sequence joins TRBV4-1 and TRBJ2-1, with D perhaps matching TRBD1 (6 bases). The CDR3 runs 16 residues. Trimming shortened V by 1 base and J by 3 bases, and 13 bases separated the two germline ends. The germline CDR1 and CDR2 sequences are MGHRA and YSYEKL. CDR3 protein: CASSQAGQYLYNEQFF. The CDR3 DNA follows: TGCGCCAGCAGCCAAGCCGGACAGTATCTCTACAATGAGCAGTTCTTC.

V gene TRBV2 combines with J gene TRBJ1-6; D not certain. In germline, CDR1 is SNHLY, CDR2 FYNNEI. CDR3 size: 13 residues. Trimming stripped 4 bases from V and 4 bases from J, with 5 bases between. For the CDR3, the DNA is TGTGCCAGCAGTGGGGAGTATAATTCACCCCTCCACTTT. It encodes CASSGEYNSPLHF.

CDR3 DNA: TGTGCCATCTCAGACCGCGGCGGTAATTCACCCCTCCACTTT. This codes for CAISDRGGNSPLHF. This chain links TRBV10-3 with TRBJ1-6; no clear D. Trimming cost V 8 bases and J 6 bases, with 14 bases left between them. The CDR3 runs to 14 residues. Germline CDR1 and CDR2: ENHRY and SYGVKD.

The table lists this clone with a count of one. The CDR3 spells CASSLAGTGREKTQYF. CDR3 DNA: TGTGCCAGCAGCTTGGCCGGGACGGGGCGGGAAAAGACCCAGTACTTC. The chain joins TRBV5-4 to TRBJ2-5, with D possibly being TRBD2 (6 bases). V was cut by 0 bases and J by 6 bases, with 18 bases left in between. The CDR3 has 16 residues. CDR1 is SGHNT, CDR2 YYREEE, per germline (reference sequence).

This chain connects TRBV18 to TRBJ2-5; D gene ambiguous. In germline, CDR1 is KGHSH, CDR2 LQKENI. This CDR3 is 13 amino acids long. Trimming stripped 5 bases from V and 3 bases from J, with 10 bases between. CDR3 amino acids: CASSKTEEETQYF. The CDR3 DNA follows: TGTGCCAGCTCAAAGACCGAGGAAGAGACCCAGTACTTC.

A few counts support this clone. The chain is built from TRBV6-5 and TRBJ2-1; 7 nucleotides align to TRBD1. After removal of 5 bases from V and 4 bases from J, the junction contained 5 bases not matched to a gene. The CDR3 sequence is 14 residues long. Germline V gives CDR1 MNHEY, CDR2 SVGAGI. The CDR3 region has the DNA TGTGCCAGCAGTAGGGGACAGAATTACAATGAGCAGTTCTTC. It specifies CASSRGQNYNEQFF.

V gene TRBV29-1 combines with J gene TRBJ1-2; the match to TRBD1 covers 8 bases. Per germline, CDR1 SQVTM and CDR2 ANQGSEA. The ends lost 7 bases at V and 2 bases at J; junction bases unmatched: 6. The CDR3 is 13 residues long. CDR3 sequence: CSGRTGRNYGYTF. CDR3 sequence (DNA): TGCAGCGGCCGGACAGGGCGAAACTATGGCTACACCTTC.

J is TRBJ2-5 and V is TRBV6-2 or TRBV6-3; 8 bases match TRBD2. Looked up from germline, CDR1 is MNHEY and CDR2 is SVGEGT. The J segment lost 5 bases and the V segment lost 6 bases, leaving 8 bases of the junction unmatched. The CDR3 extends over 14 amino acids. DNA of the CDR3: TGTGCCAGCAGCCTCCGGGGGGGCCATGAGACCCAGTACTTC. Translating gives CASSLRGGHETQYF.

The V and J genes are TRBV6-5 and TRBJ2-1; D possibly corresponds to TRBD2 (5 bases). The CDR3 runs 12 residues. Trimming took 5 bases from V and 10 from J, leaving 12 bases between them. The germline V gene has CDR1 MNHEY and CDR2 SVGAGI. This CDR3 is CASSLGNLEQFF. DNA for the CDR3: TGTGCCAGCAGTCTCGGGAATCTCGAGCAGTTCTTC.

The chain links TRBV6-5 to TRBJ1-2; tentative D call: TRBD1 (6 bases). The CDR3 is 15 amino acids. V lost 0 bases, J lost 3 bases, and 11 bases lay in between. Per germline, CDR1 MNHEY and CDR2 SVGAGI. This CDR3 reads CASSYSGGVDYGYTF. The DNA of the CDR3 is TGTGCCAGCAGTTACTCAGGGGGTGTTGACTATGGCTACACCTTC.